There are a few counts of the clone carrying this TCR beta chain. Its antigen is not identified. The data originate from a study of CD8 T cells in ankylosing spondylitis. General study points: Characteristic of ankylosing spondylitis blood, it appeared, was a TCR beta motif comprising eight highly homologous variants. CD8+ cells made up the disease-linked clones, which were relatively rare in peripheral blood. The study looked at matched synovial fluid samples from ankylosing spondylitis patients. Disease-linked clones were reported to be significantly enriched there.

Trimming removed 1 base from V and 0 bases from J, with 4 bases in between. The CDR3 has 14 residues. CDR1 and CDR2 from the germline V gene are MNHEY and SMNVEV (reference sequence). 5'-RACE, quantitative and with molecular barcodes, yielded the TCR beta libraries. TCRdb re-called the 5' RACE reads with MiXCR, one entry per CDR3 protein. The profile covers 200,000 to 250,000 distinct CDR3 sequences, with about 6.7% appearing a single time and about 14% taken by the ten largest. The chain carries TRBV27 and TRBJ2-1; D not resolved. Input material: blood, either unsorted or a sorted T cell fraction (not recorded which). The sequence derives from a male donor with ankylosing spondylitis. CDR3 sequence reads: CASSLYTSYNEQFF. CDR3 nucleotides: TGTGCCAGCAGTTTATATACCTCCTACAATGAGCAGTTCTTC.